The sequence of this T cell receptor beta chain was determined in a study of blood T cell repertoires in COVID-19. Study context: COVID-19 samples, acute and convalescent, were from the United States, Italy and Spain. The analysed material was cDNA or gDNA that came from T cells, B-cell-depleted T cells, or PBMCs.

Under the authors' procedure: Using reference gene primer amplification, nucleated cell counts were estimated. Repertoires were generated with immunoSEQ multiplex PCR, while TCRdb's copy carries only in-frame clones and drops some. That table furnishes V, J and clone size, whereas the DNA furnished D and trimming. The table includes 70,000 or so clones, about four fifths detected once. CDR1 and CDR2 from the germline V gene are MNHNY and SVGAGI (reference sequence). The CDR3 extends over 16 amino acids. The V end lost 2 bases, the J end lost 5 bases, and 19 bases lay between the germline ends. This chain joins TRBV6-6 and TRBJ2-7, with D possibly being TRBD1 (7 bases). Sequenced sample: peripheral blood. The receptor was derived from a woman of 80 years or more with acute or convalescent COVID-19. The chain's CDR3 is CASSYAQGDFSDEQYF. The CDR3 coding sequence is TGTGCCAGCAGTTACGCTCAGGGGGACTTCAGCGACGAGCAGTACTTC.